This is a list of T cell receptor beta chains from one sample in a study of T-cell memory formation after mild COVID-19. Each CDR3 protein is one row after TCRdb ran MiXCR on the 5' RACE reads. The sample yields around 200,000 distinct CDR3 sequences, less than 20% seen once. The specimen was PBMCs or a T cell subset sorted from them (not recorded which). Receptors were obtained from a man in his late teens or twenties who had mild COVID-19 (a few samples of this study predate the infection). Cell type and time point are not known. Each CDR3 is given with its conserved first and last residue. Fields, in order: J gene, V gene, clone size, D gene, CDR3 DNA, CDR3 protein. A D gene is named only where the DNA matches it firmly. The size of a clone is reported for some rows only, either as once, few or many, or as a class for expanded clones.

TRBJ2-3 TRBV7-2 medium-sized TRBD2 TGTGCCAGCAGCCCAAGGACTAGCGGGGCTAGCACAGATACGCAGTATTTT CASSPRTSGASTDTQYF
TRBJ2-7 TRBV29-1 - - TGCAGCGTTGCAGGGGAAGTCGCCGAGCAGTACTTC CSVAGEVAEQYF
TRBJ2-7 TRBV20-1 few TRBD1 TGCAGTGCTAGAGAGCCGACAGGGAACTACGAGCAGTACTTC CSAREPTGNYEQYF
TRBJ1-1 TRBV29-1 - - TGCAGCGTAAACAGGGATATTCGGACTGAAGCTTTCTTT CSVNRDIRTEAFF
TRBJ1-2 TRBV5-1 few TRBD1 TGCGCCAGCAGCTCGCCGGACAGGGGGTTGTCTTCTGGCTACACCTTC CASSSPDRGLSSGYTF
TRBJ1-6 TRBV7-9 - - TGTGCCAGCAGCTTATCAGTCTCTAATTCACCCCTCCACTTT CASSLSVSNSPLHF
TRBJ1-5 TRBV6-2/TRBV6-3 - - TGTGCCAGCAGTTCCCTGTGGGGGATCCATCAGCCCCAGCATTTT CASSSLWGIHQPQHF
TRBJ1-3 TRBV20-1 - - TGCAGTGCTAGAGATACAGGTGGAAACACCATATATTTT CSARDTGGNTIYF
TRBJ1-2 TRBV7-2 - - TGTGCCAGCAGCGCGGGACATTTCTATGGCTACACCTTC CASSAGHFYGYTF
TRBJ1-1 TRBV27 - - TGTGCCAGCAGTTCATTTCAAAGGGGAGTGAACACTGAAGCTTTCTTT CASSSFQRGVNTEAFF
TRBJ2-3 TRBV5-1 many - TGCGCCAGCAGCAGGACGGTGCCTAGCACAGATACGCAGTATTTT CASSRTVPSTDTQYF
TRBJ2-1 TRBV24-1 once - TGTGCCACCAGTGACTCTTTGGGGTCCGGGAATGAGCAGTTCTTC CATSDSLGSGNEQFF
TRBJ1-5 TRBV7-8 few TRBD1 TGTGCCAGCAGCCCAGGGGGACGCCAGCCCCAGCATTTT CASSPGGRQPQHF
TRBJ2-7 TRBV7-2 - TRBD1 TGTGCCAGCAGCTTAGGACAGGGATTACCTTACGAGCAGTACTTC CASSLGQGLPYEQYF
TRBJ2-7 TRBV15 many - TGTGCCACCAGCGGTAGCTCCTACGAGCAGTACTTC CATSGSSYEQYF
TRBJ1-1 TRBV5-1 few TRBD1 TGCGCCAGCAGCTTGCAAGGGGGCTCTGAAGCTTTCTTT CASSLQGGSEAFF
TRBJ1-2 TRBV6-1 - TRBD1 TGTGCCAGCAGTGAACTCAGGACAGGGATCTATGGCTACACCTTC CASSELRTGIYGYTF
TRBJ2-7 TRBV2 - - TGTGCCAGCTGTGCCCAGGCGATCTCCTACGAGCAGTACTTC CASCAQAISYEQYF
TRBJ1-6 TRBV20-1 - - TGCAGTGCTAGCATCCAGGCGGGGACCCTCCACTTT CSASIQAGTLHF
TRBJ1-1 TRBV5-1 few - TGCGCCAGCAGCTTGGTCGGTAGAGGGAACACTGAAGCTTTCTTT CASSLVGRGNTEAFF
TRBJ1-4 TRBV10-3 - TRBD1 TGTGCCATCAGTCCCGGGACAGGGAAAGGAGCTAATGAAAAACTGTTTTTT CAISPGTGKGANEKLFF
TRBJ1-2 TRBV12-3/TRBV12-4 few - TGTGCCAGCAGTTGGGGGGACAACCATGGCTACACCTTC CASSWGDNHGYTF
TRBJ1-2 TRBV7-2 few TRBD1 TGTGCCAGCACCCTAGACAGGGGGGAGATCTATGGCTACACCTTC CASTLDRGEIYGYTF
TRBJ1-1 TRBV3-1 - - TGTGCCAGCAGCCAACCGGTTACGGCCCCCGCCGGTGCGGCTTTCTTT CASSQPVTAPAGAAFF
TRBJ1-3 TRBV6-5 - - TGTGCCAGCAGTTCACCAGGGCGCTCTGGAAACACCATATATTTT CASSSPGRSGNTIYF
TRBJ2-3 TRBV5-1 few TRBD1 TGCGCCAGCAGCTTCGGACAGGGGATGGATACGCAGTATTTT CASSFGQGMDTQYF
TRBJ1-2 TRBV5-5 many - TGTGCCAGCAGCTTGGGGGAAACCCTCTACTATGGCTACACCTTC CASSLGETLYYGYTF
TRBJ1-2 TRBV4-2 few - TGTGCCAGCAGCCAAGATGGCCCGGGTCGAGGCTACACCTTC CASSQDGPGRGYTF
TRBJ2-7 TRBV9 - - TGTGCCAGCAGCGTGAGTGGTCATGGCTCCTACGAGCAGTACTTC CASSVSGHGSYEQYF
TRBJ2-5 TRBV4-3 few TRBD2 TGCGCCAGCAGCCAGGGGACTAGCGAGCAAGAGACCCAGTACTTC CASSQGTSEQETQYF
TRBJ2-7 TRBV27 few TRBD1 TGTGCCAGCACTTCCCCCCCCGGGACAGGGCGCTACGAGCAGTACTTC CASTSPPGTGRYEQYF
TRBJ2-7 TRBV5-1 many TRBD1 TGCGCCAGCAGCTTGGCCCTCTCCGGGACAGACCCCTACGAGCAGTACTTC CASSLALSGTDPYEQYF
TRBJ2-5 TRBV4-3 - TRBD1 TGCGCCAGCAGCCAAAGACAGGGGGTAGAGACCCAGTACTTC CASSQRQGVETQYF
TRBJ2-3 TRBV2 - - TGTGCCAGCAATGCGGGGCCAGATACGCAGTATTTT CASNAGPDTQYF
TRBJ1-5 TRBV19 few - TGTGCCAGTAGGGGTCAGCCCCAGCATTTT CASRGQPQHF
TRBJ1-3 TRBV20-1 - - TGCAGTGGGAAGACGGGGGGTGGAAACACCATATATTTT CSGKTGGGNTIYF
TRBJ2-5 TRBV18 - - TGTGCCAGCTCAGGAGGACTGGAGGGGACCCAGTACTTC CASSGGLEGTQYF
TRBJ2-5 TRBV10-1 - - TGCGCCAGCAGTGAAACGGACAGCCAAGAGACCCAGTACTTC CASSETDSQETQYF
TRBJ2-7 TRBV2 many TRBD1 TGTGCCAGCAGCCGGGACAGGGAGACCTACGAGCAGTACTTC CASSRDRETYEQYF
TRBJ2-3 TRBV24-1 few - TGTGCCACCAGTGATCCTCACACAGATACGCAGTATTTT CATSDPHTDTQYF
TRBJ2-2 TRBV5-1 - TRBD1 TGCGCCAGCAGCTTGGGGGGACAGGGAAGCGGGGAGCTGTTTTTT CASSLGGQGSGELFF
TRBJ1-1 TRBV20-1 - - TGCAGTGGAGTCCGGGGTATGGCTGAAGCTTTCTTT CSGVRGMAEAFF
TRBJ2-3 TRBV6-5 few - TGTGCCAGCAGCAGGGGGGCAGGGATAGCGGGGTTTCGTAGCACAGATACGCAGTATTTT CASSRGAGIAGFRSTDTQYF
TRBJ2-3 TRBV9 few TRBD2 TGTGCCAGCAGCGGACTAGCGCGCACAGATACGCAGTATTTT CASSGLARTDTQYF
TRBJ1-2 TRBV29-1 - TRBD1 TGCAGCGTCGCAAGAGACAGGGCCCAACGGGGTGCTAACTATGGCTACACCTTC CSVARDRAQRGANYGYTF
TRBJ1-5 TRBV7-6 - - TGTGCCAGCAGGGGGGGGGAAGGACAGCCCCAGCATTTT CASRGGEGQPQHF
TRBJ1-4 TRBV7-2 - - TGTGCCAGCAGCGGAAGTGAAGGTGCTAATGAAAAACTGTTTTTT CASSGSEGANEKLFF
TRBJ2-3 TRBV7-3 - - TGTGCCAGCAGCCCCACTAGAGACGATACGCAGTATTTT CASSPTRDDTQYF
TRBJ1-4 TRBV6-5 few TRBD1 TGTGCCAGCAGTCGGACAGGGGGGAGTGAAAAACTGTTTTTT CASSRTGGSEKLFF
TRBJ2-1 TRBV7-3 - - TGTGCCAGCAGCTCACAGGGAGGGTACAATGAGCAGTTCTTC CASSSQGGYNEQFF
TRBJ1-2 TRBV21-1 - - TGTGCCGCCCGCGGGGGCAGCTATGGCTACACCTTC CAARGGSYGYTF
TRBJ1-1 TRBV15 - - - CATSRVGQGATMF
TRBJ1-5 TRBV20-1 - - TGCAGTGCTCATAAGAACCCTTCCACTCCCGATCAGCCCCAGCATTTT CSAHKNPSTPDQPQHF